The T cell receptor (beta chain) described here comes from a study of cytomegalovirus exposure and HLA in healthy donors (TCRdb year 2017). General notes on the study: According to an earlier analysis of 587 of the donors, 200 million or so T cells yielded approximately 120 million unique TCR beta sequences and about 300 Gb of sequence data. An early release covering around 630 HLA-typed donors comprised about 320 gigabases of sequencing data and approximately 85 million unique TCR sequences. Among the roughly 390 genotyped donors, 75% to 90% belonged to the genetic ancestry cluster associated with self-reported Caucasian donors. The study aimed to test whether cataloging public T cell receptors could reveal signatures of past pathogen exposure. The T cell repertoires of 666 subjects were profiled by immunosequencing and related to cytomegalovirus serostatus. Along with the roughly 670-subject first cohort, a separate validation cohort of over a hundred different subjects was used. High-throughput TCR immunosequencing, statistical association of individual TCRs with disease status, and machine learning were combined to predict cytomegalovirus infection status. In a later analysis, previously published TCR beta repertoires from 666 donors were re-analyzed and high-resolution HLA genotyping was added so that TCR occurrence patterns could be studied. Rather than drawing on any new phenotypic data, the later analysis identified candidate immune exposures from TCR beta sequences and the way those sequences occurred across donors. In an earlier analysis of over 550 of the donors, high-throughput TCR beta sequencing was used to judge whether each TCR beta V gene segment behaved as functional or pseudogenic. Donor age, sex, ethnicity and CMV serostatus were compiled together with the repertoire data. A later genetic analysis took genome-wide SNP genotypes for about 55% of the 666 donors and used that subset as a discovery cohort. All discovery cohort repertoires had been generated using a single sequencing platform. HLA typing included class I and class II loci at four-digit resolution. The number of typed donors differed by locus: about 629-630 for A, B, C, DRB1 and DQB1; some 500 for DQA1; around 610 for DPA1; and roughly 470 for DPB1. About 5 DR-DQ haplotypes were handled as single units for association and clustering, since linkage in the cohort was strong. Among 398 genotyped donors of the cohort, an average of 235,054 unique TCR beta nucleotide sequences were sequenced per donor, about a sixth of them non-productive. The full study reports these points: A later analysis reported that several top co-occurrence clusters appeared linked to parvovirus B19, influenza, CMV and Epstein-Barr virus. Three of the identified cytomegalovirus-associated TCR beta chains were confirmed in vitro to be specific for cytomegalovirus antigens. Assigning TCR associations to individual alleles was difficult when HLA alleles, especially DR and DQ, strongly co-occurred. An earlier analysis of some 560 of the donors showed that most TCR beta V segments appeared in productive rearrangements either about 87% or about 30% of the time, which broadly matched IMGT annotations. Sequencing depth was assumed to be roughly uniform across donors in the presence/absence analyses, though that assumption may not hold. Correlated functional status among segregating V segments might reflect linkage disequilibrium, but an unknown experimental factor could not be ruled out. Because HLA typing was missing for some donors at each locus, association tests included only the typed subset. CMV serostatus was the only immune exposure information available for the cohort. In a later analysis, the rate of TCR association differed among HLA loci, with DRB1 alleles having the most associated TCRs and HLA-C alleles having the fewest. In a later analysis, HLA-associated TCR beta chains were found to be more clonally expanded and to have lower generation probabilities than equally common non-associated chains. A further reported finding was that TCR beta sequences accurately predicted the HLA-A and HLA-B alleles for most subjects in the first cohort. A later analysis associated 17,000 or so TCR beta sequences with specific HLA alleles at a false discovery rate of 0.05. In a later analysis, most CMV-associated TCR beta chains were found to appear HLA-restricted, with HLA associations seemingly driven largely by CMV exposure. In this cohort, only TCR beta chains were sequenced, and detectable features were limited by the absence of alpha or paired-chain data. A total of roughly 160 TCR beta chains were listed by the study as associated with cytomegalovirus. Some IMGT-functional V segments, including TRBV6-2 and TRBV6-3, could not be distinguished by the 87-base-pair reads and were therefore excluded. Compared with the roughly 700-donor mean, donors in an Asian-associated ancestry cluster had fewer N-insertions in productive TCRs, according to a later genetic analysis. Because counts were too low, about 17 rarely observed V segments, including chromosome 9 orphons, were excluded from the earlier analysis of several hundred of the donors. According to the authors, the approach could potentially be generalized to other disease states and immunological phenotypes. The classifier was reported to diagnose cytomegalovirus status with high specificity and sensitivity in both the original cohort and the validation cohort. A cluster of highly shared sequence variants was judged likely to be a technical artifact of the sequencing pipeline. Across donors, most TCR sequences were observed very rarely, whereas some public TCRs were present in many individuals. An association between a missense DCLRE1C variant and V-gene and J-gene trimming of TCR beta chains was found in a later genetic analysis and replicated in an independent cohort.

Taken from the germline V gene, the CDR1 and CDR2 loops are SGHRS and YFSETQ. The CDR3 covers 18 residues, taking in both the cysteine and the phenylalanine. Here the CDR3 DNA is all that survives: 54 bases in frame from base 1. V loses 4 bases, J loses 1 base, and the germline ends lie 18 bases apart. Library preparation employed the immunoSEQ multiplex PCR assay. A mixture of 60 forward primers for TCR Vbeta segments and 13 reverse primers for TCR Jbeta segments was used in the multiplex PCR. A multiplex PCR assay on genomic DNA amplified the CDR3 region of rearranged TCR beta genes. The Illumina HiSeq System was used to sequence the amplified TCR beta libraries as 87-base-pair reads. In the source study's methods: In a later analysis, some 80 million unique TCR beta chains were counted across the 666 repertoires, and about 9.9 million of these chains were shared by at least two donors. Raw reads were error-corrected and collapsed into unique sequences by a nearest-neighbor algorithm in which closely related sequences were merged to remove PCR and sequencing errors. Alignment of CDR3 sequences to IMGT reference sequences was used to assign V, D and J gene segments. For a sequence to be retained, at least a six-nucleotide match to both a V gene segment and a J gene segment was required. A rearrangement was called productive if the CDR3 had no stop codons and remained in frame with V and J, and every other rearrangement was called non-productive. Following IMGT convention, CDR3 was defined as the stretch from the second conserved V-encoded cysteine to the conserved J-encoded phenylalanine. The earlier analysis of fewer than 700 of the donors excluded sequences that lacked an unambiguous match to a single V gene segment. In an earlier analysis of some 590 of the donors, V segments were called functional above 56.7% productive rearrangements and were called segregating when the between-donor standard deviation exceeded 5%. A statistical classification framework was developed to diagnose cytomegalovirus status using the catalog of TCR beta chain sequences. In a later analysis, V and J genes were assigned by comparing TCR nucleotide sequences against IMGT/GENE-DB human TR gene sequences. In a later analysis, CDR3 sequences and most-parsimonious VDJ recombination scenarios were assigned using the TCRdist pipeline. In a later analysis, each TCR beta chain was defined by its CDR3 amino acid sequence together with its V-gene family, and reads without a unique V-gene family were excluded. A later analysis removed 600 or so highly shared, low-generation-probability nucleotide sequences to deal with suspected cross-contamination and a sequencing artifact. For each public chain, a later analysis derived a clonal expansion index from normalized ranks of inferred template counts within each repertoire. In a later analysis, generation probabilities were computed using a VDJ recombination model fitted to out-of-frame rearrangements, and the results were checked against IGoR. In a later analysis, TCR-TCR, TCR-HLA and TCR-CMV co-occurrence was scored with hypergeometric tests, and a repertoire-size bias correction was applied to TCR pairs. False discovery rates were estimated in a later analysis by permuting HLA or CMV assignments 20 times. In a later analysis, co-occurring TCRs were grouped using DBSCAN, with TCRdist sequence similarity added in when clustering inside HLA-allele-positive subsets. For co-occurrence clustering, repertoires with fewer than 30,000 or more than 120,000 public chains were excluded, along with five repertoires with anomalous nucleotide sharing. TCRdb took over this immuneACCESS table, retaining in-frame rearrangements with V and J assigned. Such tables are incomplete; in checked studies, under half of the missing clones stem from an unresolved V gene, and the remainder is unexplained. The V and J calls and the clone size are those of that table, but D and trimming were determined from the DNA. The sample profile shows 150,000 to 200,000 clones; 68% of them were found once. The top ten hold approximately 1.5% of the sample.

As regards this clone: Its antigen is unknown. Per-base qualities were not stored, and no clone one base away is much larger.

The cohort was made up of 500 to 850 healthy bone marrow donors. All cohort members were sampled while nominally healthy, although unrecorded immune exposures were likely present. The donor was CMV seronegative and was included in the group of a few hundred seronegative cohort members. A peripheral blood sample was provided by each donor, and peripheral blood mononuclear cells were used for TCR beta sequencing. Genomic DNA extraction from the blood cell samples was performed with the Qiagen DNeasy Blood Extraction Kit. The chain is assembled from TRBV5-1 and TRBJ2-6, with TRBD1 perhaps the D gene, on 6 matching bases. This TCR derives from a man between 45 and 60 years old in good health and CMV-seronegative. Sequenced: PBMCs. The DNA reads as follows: TGCGCCAGCAGCCCTTTCACAGGGAGTGGATCTGGGGCCAACGTCCTGACTTTC. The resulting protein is CASSPFTGSGSGANVLTF.